This TCR beta chain comes out of a study of T-cell memory formation after mild COVID-19. Germline V CDR1 and CDR2: GTSNPN, SVGIG (reference sequence). The CDR3 has 12 amino acids. V dropped 5 bases and J dropped 0 bases, with 8 bases sitting between them. TCRdb ran MiXCR on the 5' RACE reads and lists one entry per CDR3 protein. The sample lists 300,000 to 400,000 distinct CDR3 sequences, around 30% occurring once. This clonotype was detected a few times. This TCR came from an adult woman who had mild COVID-19 (a few samples of this study predate the infection). Cell type and time point are not known. The sequenced sample was PBMCs or a T cell subset sorted from them (not recorded which). The chain employs TRBV30 and TRBJ2-7; D may be TRBD1 or TRBD2 (5 bases each). The CDR3 sequence is CAWGDVSYEQYF. The CDR3 nucleotides are TGTGCCTGGGGGGACGTCTCCTACGAGCAGTACTTC. The variable domain in full, with the rest retrieved from reference TRBV30 and TRBJ2-7, is SQTIHQWPATLVQPVGSPLSLECTVEGTSNPNLYWYRQAAGRGLQLLFYSVGIGQISSEVPQNLSASRPQDRQFILSSKKLLLSDSGFYLCAWGDVSYEQYFGPGTRLTVT.